This entry describes one T cell receptor (beta chain). This specimen comes from a study of blood T cell repertoires in COVID-19. Study summary: The study drew acute and convalescent COVID-19 samples from the United States, Italy and Spain. The cDNA or gDNA used as material had been derived from T cells, B-cell-depleted T cells, or PBMCs.

The authors' processing: From reference gene primer amplification, estimates of nucleated cell counts were derived. Profiling relied on immunoSEQ multiplex PCR, and the TCRdb table lists in-frame clones only, not all of them. The DNA gave D and trimming, while V, J and clone size come from that table. The table has 200,000 to 300,000 clones, 90% seen once. Trimming removed 0 bases at V and 4 bases at J, with 15 bases between. CDR1 GTSNPN and CDR2 SVGIG come from the germline V gene (reference sequence). There are 15 residues in the CDR3. Sequenced: peripheral blood. This sequence originates from a woman aged 40 to 55 with acute or convalescent COVID-19. The rearrangement uses TRBV30 and TRBJ1-1; D unclear. CDR3 DNA sequence: TGTGCCTGGAGTGTTGTATTAGGGAGGCTCACTGAAGCTTTCTTT. Its translation is CAWSVVLGRLTEAFF.